The clone carrying this T cell receptor (beta chain) was seen a handful of times. This entry belongs to a study of cytomegalovirus exposure and HLA in healthy donors. The V segment lost 4 bases and the J segment 6 bases; nucleotides outside the gene matches: 5. This CDR3 comprises 13 residues. Germline-derived CDR1 and CDR2 are MNHEY and SVGAGI. From the 120-subject validation cohort, which was separate from the roughly 700-subject first cohort, the donors were drawn. TCRdb keeps only in-frame clones here, not all; method: immunoSEQ multiplex PCR. The top ten hold 0.37% of the sample, which has around 250,000 clones, around 90% seen once.

J is TRBJ1-2 and V is TRBV6-5; 7 nucleotides line up with TRBD1. The receptor was derived from a woman aged 18-29 years in good health and CMV-seronegative. Sequenced material: PBMCs. The CDR3 spells CASSSRRGDGYTF. The DNA for the CDR3 is TGTGCCAGCAGTTCACGCAGGGGGGATGGCTACACCTTC.